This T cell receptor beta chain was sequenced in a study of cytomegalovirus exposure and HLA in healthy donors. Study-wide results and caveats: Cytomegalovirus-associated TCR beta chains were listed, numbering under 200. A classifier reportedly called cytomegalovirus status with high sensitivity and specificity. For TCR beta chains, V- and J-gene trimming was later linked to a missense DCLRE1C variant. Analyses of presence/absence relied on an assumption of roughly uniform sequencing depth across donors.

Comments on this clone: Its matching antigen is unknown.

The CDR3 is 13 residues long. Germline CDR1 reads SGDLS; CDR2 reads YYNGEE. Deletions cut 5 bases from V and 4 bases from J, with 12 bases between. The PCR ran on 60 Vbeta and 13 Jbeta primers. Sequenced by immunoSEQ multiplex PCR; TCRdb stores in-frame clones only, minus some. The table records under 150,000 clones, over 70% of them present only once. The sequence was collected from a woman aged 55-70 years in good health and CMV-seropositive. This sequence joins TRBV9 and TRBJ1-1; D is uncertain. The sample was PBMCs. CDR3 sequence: CASSGPFGTEAFF. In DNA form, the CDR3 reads TGTGCCAGCAGTGGGCCCTTTGGCACTGAAGCTTTCTTT.